This paragraph covers one TCR beta chain sequence. This sample is part of a study of shared clonotypes between healthy human individuals. The CDR3 loop spans 15 amino acids. Trimming cost V 8 bases and J 8 bases, with 21 bases left between them. Genomic DNA from each subset was divided evenly over several immunoSEQ plates. Libraries were prepared by immunoSEQ multiplex PCR; TCRdb keeps only in-frame clonotypes and omits some of them. The sample contains 75,000 to 100,000 clones, approximately 44% of which appear only once. This receptor was taken from a woman aged 40 to 55 in good health. Some clones in this sample may be carry-over from other donors' samples. The source material was PBMCs. V usage is TRBV23-1 and J usage is TRBJ1-4; perhaps TRBD1 as D (5 bases). TRBV23-1 is noted as an ORF with a role that remains uncertain. Written as DNA, the CDR3 is TGCGCCAGCGGGGAGAGTGGCCAGGGTAAGGAAAAACTGTTTTTT. Translated: CASGESGQGKEKLFF.